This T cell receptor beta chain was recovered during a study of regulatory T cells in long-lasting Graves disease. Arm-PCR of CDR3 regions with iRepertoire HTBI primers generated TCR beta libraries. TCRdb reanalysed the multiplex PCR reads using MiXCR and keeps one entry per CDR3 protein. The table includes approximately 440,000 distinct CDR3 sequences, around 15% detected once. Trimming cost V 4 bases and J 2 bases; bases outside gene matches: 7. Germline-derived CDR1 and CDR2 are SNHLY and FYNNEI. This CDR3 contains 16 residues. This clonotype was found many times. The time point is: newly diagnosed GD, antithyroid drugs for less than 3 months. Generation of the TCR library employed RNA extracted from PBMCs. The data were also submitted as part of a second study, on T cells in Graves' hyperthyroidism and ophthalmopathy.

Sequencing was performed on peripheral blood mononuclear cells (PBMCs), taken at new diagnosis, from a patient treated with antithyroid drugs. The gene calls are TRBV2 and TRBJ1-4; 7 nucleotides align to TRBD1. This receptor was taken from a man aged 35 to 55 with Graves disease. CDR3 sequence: CASSVDRPPTNEKLFF. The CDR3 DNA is TGTGCCAGCAGTGTGGACAGGCCCCCGACTAATGAAAAACTGTTTTTT.